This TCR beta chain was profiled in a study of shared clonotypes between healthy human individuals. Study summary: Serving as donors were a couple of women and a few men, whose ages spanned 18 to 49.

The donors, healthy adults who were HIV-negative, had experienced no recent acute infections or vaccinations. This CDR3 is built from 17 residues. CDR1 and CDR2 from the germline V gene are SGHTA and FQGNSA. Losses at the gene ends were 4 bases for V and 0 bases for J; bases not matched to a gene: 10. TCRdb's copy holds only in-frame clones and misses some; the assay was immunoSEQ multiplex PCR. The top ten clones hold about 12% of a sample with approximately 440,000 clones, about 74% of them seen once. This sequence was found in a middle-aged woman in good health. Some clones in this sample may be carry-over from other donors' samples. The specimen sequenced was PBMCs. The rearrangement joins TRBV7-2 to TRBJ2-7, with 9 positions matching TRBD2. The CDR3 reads CASSSSRSSGSSYEQYF. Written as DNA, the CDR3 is TGTGCCAGCAGCTCCTCAAGGAGTAGCGGGAGCTCCTACGAGCAGTACTTC.